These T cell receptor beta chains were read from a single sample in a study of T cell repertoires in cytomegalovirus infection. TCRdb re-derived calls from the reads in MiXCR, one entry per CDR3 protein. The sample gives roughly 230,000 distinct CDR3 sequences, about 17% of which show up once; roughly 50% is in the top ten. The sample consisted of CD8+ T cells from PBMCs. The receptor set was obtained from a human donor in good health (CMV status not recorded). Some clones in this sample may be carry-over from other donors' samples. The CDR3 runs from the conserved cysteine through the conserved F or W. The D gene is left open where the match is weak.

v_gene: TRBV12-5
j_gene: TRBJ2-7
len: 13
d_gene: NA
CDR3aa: CASGWDILYEQYF

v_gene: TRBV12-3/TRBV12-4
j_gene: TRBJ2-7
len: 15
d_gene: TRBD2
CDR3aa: CASSARTSRFAEQYF

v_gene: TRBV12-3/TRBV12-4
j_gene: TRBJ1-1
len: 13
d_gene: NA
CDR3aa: CASSTTMNTEAFF

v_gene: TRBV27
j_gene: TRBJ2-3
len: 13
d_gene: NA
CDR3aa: CASSAGRVDTQYF

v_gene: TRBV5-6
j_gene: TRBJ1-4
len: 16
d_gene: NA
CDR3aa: CASSLGAAHRNEKLFF

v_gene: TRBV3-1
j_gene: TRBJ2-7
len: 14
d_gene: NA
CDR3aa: CASSQAGISYEQYF

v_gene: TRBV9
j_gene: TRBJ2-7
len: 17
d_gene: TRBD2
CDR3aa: CASSVGSSGGPSYEQYF

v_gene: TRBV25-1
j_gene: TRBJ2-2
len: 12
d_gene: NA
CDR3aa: CAIQIAAGELFF

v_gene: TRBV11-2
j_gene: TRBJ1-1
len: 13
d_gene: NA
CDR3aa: CASSLDQGPEAFF

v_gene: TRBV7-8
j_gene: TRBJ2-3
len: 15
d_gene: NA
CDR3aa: CASSLVGGYSDTQYF

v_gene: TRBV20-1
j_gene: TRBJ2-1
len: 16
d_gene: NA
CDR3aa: CSARDAILGVYNEQFF

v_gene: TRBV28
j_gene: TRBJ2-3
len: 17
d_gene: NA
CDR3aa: CASTRDGIIPVTDTQYF

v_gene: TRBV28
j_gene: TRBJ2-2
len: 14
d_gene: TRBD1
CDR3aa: CASSLTGATGELFF

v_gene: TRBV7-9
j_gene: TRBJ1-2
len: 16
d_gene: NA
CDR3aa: CASSLGGPLTPYGYTF

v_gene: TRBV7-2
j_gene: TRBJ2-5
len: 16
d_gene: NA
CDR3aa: CASSPGPSGGQETQYF

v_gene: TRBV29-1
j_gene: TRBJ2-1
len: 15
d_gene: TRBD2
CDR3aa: CSVTYYSGGGNEQFF

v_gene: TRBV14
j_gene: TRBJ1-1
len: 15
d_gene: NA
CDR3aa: CASSQDAGMNTEAFF

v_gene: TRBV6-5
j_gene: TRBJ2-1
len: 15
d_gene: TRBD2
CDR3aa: CASGTSGGPYNEQFF

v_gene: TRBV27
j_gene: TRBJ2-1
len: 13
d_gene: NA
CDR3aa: CASRGAIYNEQFF

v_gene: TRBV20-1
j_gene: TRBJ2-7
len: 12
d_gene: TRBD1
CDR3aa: CSASDRGYEQYF

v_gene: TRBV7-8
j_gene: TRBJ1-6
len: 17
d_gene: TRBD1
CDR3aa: CASNIFQGAGNNSPLHF

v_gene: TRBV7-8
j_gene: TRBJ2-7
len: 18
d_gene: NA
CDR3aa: CASSFRRHPDGRTYEQYF

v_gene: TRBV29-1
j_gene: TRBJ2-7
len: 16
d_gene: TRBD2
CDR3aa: CSVEAGRGGSIYEQYF

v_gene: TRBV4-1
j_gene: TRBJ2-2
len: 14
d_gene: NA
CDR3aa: CASSQATGDGELFF

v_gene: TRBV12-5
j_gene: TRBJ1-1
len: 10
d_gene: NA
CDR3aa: CASGLDEAFF

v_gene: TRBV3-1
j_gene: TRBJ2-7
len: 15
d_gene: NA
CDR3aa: CASSQDTVRENEQYF

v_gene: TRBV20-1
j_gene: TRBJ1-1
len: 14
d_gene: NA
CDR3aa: CSAREPHLGHAAFF

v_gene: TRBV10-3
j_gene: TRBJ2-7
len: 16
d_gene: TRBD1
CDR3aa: CAISGEWDRPSYEQYF